The next 10 T cell receptor beta chains were all read from a single sample in a study of blood T cell repertoires in COVID-19. Libraries were prepared by immunoSEQ multiplex PCR; TCRdb keeps only in-frame clonotypes and omits some of them. Here the sample spans around 68,000 clones, about 88% being singletons. Material for sequencing was peripheral blood. The receptors shown here come from a middle-aged man with active COVID-19.

J is TRBJ1-2 and V is TRBV12-3 or TRBV12-4, with no clear D. Trimming cost V 5 bases and J 13 bases, with 17 bases left between them. The CDR3 contains 12 residues. CDR3 protein: CASSKQTVPSTF. The CDR3 DNA reads as TGTGCCAGCAGTAAGCAAACCGTCCCTTCCACCTTC.

V usage is TRBV25-1 and J usage is TRBJ1-3; 9 bases map to TRBD1. There are 15 residues in the CDR3. J was trimmed by 2 bases and V by 3 bases; bases with no gene match: 2. Germline V gives CDR1 MGHDK, CDR2 SYGVNS. CDR3 in DNA: TGTGCCAGCAGTGAGACAGGGGGACCTGGAAACACCATATATTTT. This codes for CASSETGGPGNTIYF.

This clone was detected only once. V and J are TRBV24-1 and TRBJ2-1; 8 bases line up with TRBD2. The CDR3 totals 16 residues. The junction had 7 bases not matched to a gene; V was cut back by 3 bases and J by 4 bases. Looked up from germline, CDR1 is KGHDR and CDR2 is SFDVKD. The CDR3 region has the DNA TGTGCCACCAGTGATACCTCAGCGGGGGATTACAATGAGCAGTTCTTC. Translating it yields CATSDTSAGDYNEQFF.

The CDR3 loop is CASGTRGGTTEAFF. The CDR3 nucleotides are TGTGCCAGCGGGACACGGGGGGGTACCACTGAAGCTTTCTTT. The chain carries TRBV7-2 and TRBJ1-1; D may be TRBD1 (6 bases). Germline V gene data show CDR1 as SGHTA and CDR2 as FQGNSA. CDR3 length: 14 residues. V dropped 8 bases and J dropped 4 bases, with 17 bases sitting between them.

The chain uses TRBV6-2 or TRBV6-3 and TRBJ2-3, with D possibly matching TRBD2 (6 bases). Trimming cost V 6 bases and J 0 bases, with 31 bases left between them. Germline V gene sequence: CDR1 MNHEY, CDR2 SVGEGT. There are 21 residues in the CDR3. The CDR3 DNA is TGTGCCAGCAGCTTGGACATCTACCGGGACTGGGCTATCACTAGCACAGATACGCAGTATTTT. It encodes CASSLDIYRDWAITSTDTQYF.

The V gene is TRBV6-5, the J gene TRBJ2-2, with TRBD1 matching 8 bases. This CDR3 spans 14 amino acids. The V gene's germline CDR1 is MNHEY and CDR2 SVGAGI. The junction had 5 bases not matched to a gene; V was cut back by 9 bases and J by 2 bases. The CDR3 DNA sequence: TGTGCCAGAATAACAGGGGGAAACACCGGGGAGCTGTTTTTT. Its translation is CARITGGNTGELFF.

This clone was observed a few times. The chain employs TRBV5-1 and TRBJ2-2; 8 nucleotides line up with TRBD1. The CDR3 sequence is 14 residues long. The germline V gene has CDR1 SGHRS and CDR2 YFSETQ. V lost 4 bases to trimming and J lost 1 base; unmatched junction nucleotides: 0. The CDR3 DNA sequence: TGCGCCAGCAGCGGACAGGGGAACACCGGGGAGCTGTTTTTT. It yields the protein CASSGQGNTGELFF.

This clone showed up just once. The chain employs TRBV9 and TRBJ1-2; D may be TRBD1 (5 bases). V lost 4 bases and J lost 4, with 14 bases in between. The length of the CDR3 is 14 residues. Germline CDR1 SGDLS, CDR2 YYNGEE. The CDR3 sequence: CASSQTQGLYGYTF. CDR3 sequence (DNA): TGTGCCAGCAGCCAAACCCAGGGACTCTATGGCTACACCTTC.

The chain carries TRBV19 and TRBJ2-7, with 10 bases that match TRBD1. Germline trimming cut 6 bases from V and 4 bases from J; bases unmatched to any gene: 6. This CDR3 spans 14 amino acids. Germline values: CDR1 LNHDA, CDR2 SQIVND (reference sequence). CDR3 nucleotides: TGTGCCAGTAGCATCGGACAGGGGGTTTACGAGCAGTACTTC. This sequence encodes CASSIGQGVYEQYF. Drawing the rest from reference TRBV19 and TRBJ2-7, the complete variable domain is DGGITQSPKYLFRKEGQNVTLSCEQNLNHDAMYWYRQDPGQGLRLIYYSQIVNDFQKGDIAEGYSVSREKKESFPLTVTSAQKNPTAFYLCASSIGQGVYEQYFGPGTRLTVT.

This clone was recorded only once. The J gene is TRBJ1-2, the V gene TRBV10-3; D possibly corresponds to TRBD1 (5 bases). The germline CDR1 and CDR2 sequences are ENHRY and SYGVKD. The CDR3 is made up of 14 amino acids. V lost 5 bases to trimming and J lost 3 bases, with 13 bases between them. The CDR3 is CAISPVGGDYGYTF. The CDR3 DNA reads as TGTGCCATCAGTCCCGTCGGGGGTGACTATGGCTACACCTTC.